This T cell receptor (beta chain) originates from a study of cytomegalovirus exposure and HLA in healthy donors. About the research overall: Around 180 million T cells yielded some 120 million unique TCR beta sequences in earlier analysis.

Study conclusions and caveats: Investigators reported approximately 150 TCR beta chains as tied to cytomegalovirus. Later analysis suggested links between common viral pathogens and several top significant clusters. Analyses of presence/absence relied on an assumption of roughly uniform sequencing depth across donors.

PCR used 60 Vbeta primers and 13 Jbeta primers. Using immunoSEQ multiplex PCR, the repertoire was profiled, and TCRdb retains in-frame clones only, with some absent. The data hold 150,000 to 200,000 clones, with 79% observed a single time. Trimming removed 5 bases from V and 8 bases from J; junction bases left unmatched: 5. CDR1 is SNHLY and CDR2 is FYNNEI in the germline V gene. The CDR3 totals 13 residues. A remark on this clone: Its antigen remains unknown.

This chain links TRBV2 with TRBJ1-2; TRBD1 agrees at 10 bases. This TCR derives from a woman between 50 and 59 years old in good health and CMV-seronegative. The specimen sequenced was PBMCs. CDR3 bases: TGTGCCAGCAGTAAAGGGACAGGGGACGGCTACACCTTC. Translating it yields CASSKGTGDGYTF.